The rows below give T cell receptor beta chains drawn from one sample of a study of CD8 T cells in ankylosing spondylitis. TCRdb re-analysed the 5' RACE reads in MiXCR, keeping a single row per CDR3 protein. The table has about 300,000 distinct CDR3 sequences, around 21% seen once. The specimen was blood, either unsorted or a sorted T cell fraction (not recorded which). The receptors come from a female donor with ankylosing spondylitis or in good health (not recorded which). The CDR3 runs from the conserved cysteine through the conserved F or W. The order of the fields is V gene, clone size, J gene, CDR3 length, CDR3 protein. Clone size appears in some rows only: once, few, many, or a class for an expanded clone.

>TRBV7-2|-|TRBJ2-1|15
CASSLEAETYNEQFF
>TRBV27|few|TRBJ2-1|19
CASSLQGFGLAGEWGEQFF
>TRBV6-1|-|TRBJ1-1|14
CASKISGAGAEAFF
>TRBV6-2/TRBV6-3|-|TRBJ2-7|13
CASSYSWDYEQYF
>TRBV11-1|-|TRBJ2-2|15
CASSSGGPVTGELFF
>TRBV6-2/TRBV6-3|-|TRBJ2-7|18
CASSPRDRTSGRSHEQYF
>TRBV15|-|TRBJ2-3|15
CATSRDYRGTDTQYF
>TRBV10-3|-|TRBJ2-5|16
CAISESRDISGETQYF
>TRBV27|many|TRBJ2-1|15
CASSLSSGTGNEQFF
>TRBV27|-|TRBJ2-2|17
CASSLSWQIRLTGELFF
>TRBV29-1|many|TRBJ2-1|13
CSTKGVAQNEQFF
>TRBV30|few|TRBJ2-3|13
CAWGGDGTDTQYF
>TRBV7-8|few|TRBJ2-1|16
CASSSGQGPPNWEQFF
>TRBV5-5|few|TRBJ2-1|18
CASSLELGGIFSYNEQFF
>TRBV12-3/TRBV12-4|few|TRBJ2-1|15
CASSLDGSQNNEQFF
>TRBV4-3|-|TRBJ2-1|16
CASSQDGAGGPVEQFF
>TRBV11-2|-|TRBJ2-2|13
CASSADRAGELFF
>TRBV5-1|-|TRBJ2-5|18
CASSLPPTSDTYQETQYF
>TRBV18|-|TRBJ2-5|15
CASSPIRANQETQYF
>TRBV5-1|-|TRBJ1-1|15
CASSPSTGVGTEAFF
>TRBV2|-|TRBJ1-5|15
CASRSGGGSNQPQHF
>TRBV29-1|-|TRBJ2-6|14
CSAPIGAGANVLTF
>TRBV27|-|TRBJ2-7|13
CASRGQGEDEQYF
>TRBV19|-|TRBJ2-7|15
CASSTGQGQKREQYF
>TRBV7-6|-|TRBJ1-6|15
CASSLEGRYNSPLHF
>TRBV20-1|-|TRBJ1-3|15
CSARRGKSSGNTIYF
>TRBV12-3/TRBV12-4|few|TRBJ1-5|12
CASGQVGQPQHF
>TRBV12-3/TRBV12-4|-|TRBJ2-3|14
CASSTTGRTDTQYF
>TRBV20-1|few|TRBJ2-3|12
CSATSGADTQYF
>TRBV4-1|few|TRBJ2-6|19
CASSQEGGDRPSGANVLTF
>TRBV20-1|-|TRBJ1-2|11
CSARAIYGYTF
>TRBV6-2/TRBV6-3|-|TRBJ2-7|14
CASSLQGVVYEQYF
>TRBV10-3|-|TRBJ1-2|13
CAISEMREDGYTF
>TRBV12-3/TRBV12-4|few|TRBJ2-7|15
CASSSSGTSSYEQYF
>TRBV20-1|many|TRBJ2-6|14
CSASKGSGANVLTF
>TRBV6-5|many|TRBJ1-2|15
CASSFGRRYSYGYTF
>TRBV29-1|-|TRBJ2-7|14
CSVRGRTGAYEQYF
>TRBV2|-|TRBJ2-5|15
CASSLDRGEGETQYF
>TRBV24-1|-|TRBJ2-1|16
CATSDFSEFGRNEQFF
>TRBV20-1|many|TRBJ2-5|11
CSADLQETQYF
>TRBV19|-|TRBJ2-5|13
CASSAGQKETQYF
>TRBV7-2|many|TRBJ1-3|15
CASSENRGGGNTIYF
>TRBV4-2|few|TRBJ2-5|21
CASSQNRPTPSHSGVCETQYF
>TRBV6-1|-|TRBJ2-4|18
CASAGTPSTRRAKNIQYF
>TRBV12-3/TRBV12-4|few|TRBJ1-1|13
CASSRWRGVEAFF
>TRBV29-1|many|TRBJ1-2|13
CSAQQGPNYGYTF
>TRBV27|-|TRBJ1-1|13
CASSLNRVTEAFF
>TRBV11-1|-|TRBJ2-1|16
CASSFLAGGSYNEQFF
>TRBV20-1|-|TRBJ2-7|14
CSARDPAPRYEQYF
>TRBV11-1|-|TRBJ1-2|18
CASSPDRGQFFKNYGYTF
>TRBV15|few|TRBJ2-2|17
CATSSARPGGVTGELFF
>TRBV5-1|many|TRBJ1-4|14
CASSLGDRWEKLFF
>TRBV15|many|TRBJ2-7|12
CATSRDDTEQYF
>TRBV30|-|TRBJ2-6|14
CAWIQDSGANVLTF
>TRBV6-2/TRBV6-3|-|TRBJ2-2|14
CASSWDPNTGELFF
>TRBV4-3|-|TRBJ1-2|14
CASSQDRTVGGYTF
>TRBV11-1|few|TRBJ2-3|14
CASSRGLSADTQYF
>TRBV7-3|few|TRBJ2-1|15
CASSDHQRAYNEQFF